This is a list of T cell receptor beta chains from one sample in a study of Ad26.COV2.S vaccination and SARS-CoV-2 variants. The assay was immunoSEQ multiplex PCR, and TCRdb's table has in-frame clones only and misses some. The sample includes around 450,000 clones, approximately 92% seen only once; the top ten take 2.5%. This specimen was peripheral blood, taken in a trial of Ad26.COV2.S vaccine versus placebo. Receptors originate from a person between 18 and 65 years old who received the Ad26.COV2.S COVID-19 vaccine or a placebo. The CDR3 runs from the conserved cysteine through the conserved F or W. The D gene is left open where the match is weak. The size field is filled for only some rows; it gives once, few, many or a size class.

size	V	J	D	DNA	CDR3
.	TRBV25-1	TRBJ1-1	.	TGTGCCAGCAGCGTACACGAGAACACTGAAGCTTTCTTT	CASSVHENTEAFF
.	TRBV9	TRBJ2-1	TRBD2	TGTGCCAGCAGCGCACTCGGGACTACGTACAATGAGCAGTTCTTC	CASSALGTTYNEQFF
.	TRBV19	TRBJ2-1	.	TGTGCCAGTAGTACCGGGCCCCGAGGCCATGAGCAGTTCTTC	CASSTGPRGHEQFF
once	TRBV10-1	TRBJ2-1	.	TGCGCCTATAAAGACGTTCTTCTCTACAATGAGCAGTTCTTC	CAYKDVLLYNEQFF
.	TRBV5-4	TRBJ1-2	.	TGTGCCAGCAGTTTGCCGACTCGTGGCTACACCTTC	CASSLPTRGYTF
.	TRBV6-5	TRBJ1-1	TRBD1	TGTGCCAGCAGTTACTCGCGCAGGGGGGGGTTAGTAGCTTTCTTT	CASSYSRRGGLVAFF
.	TRBV19	TRBJ1-2	.	TGTGCCAGTACCGAACTACAGGGAAGTGGCTACACCTTC	CASTELQGSGYTF
.	TRBV19	TRBJ2-1	.	TGTGCCAGTAGTATAGGGCAGAACTCCTACAATGAGCAGTTCTTC	CASSIGQNSYNEQFF
.	TRBV14	TRBJ1-1	.	TGTGCCAGCAGCGCAAACACTGAAGCTTTCTTT	CASSANTEAFF
.	TRBV6-5	TRBJ1-2	.	TGTGCCAGCAGCCGCTGGGAGGCAATTGGCTACACCTTC	CASSRWEAIGYTF
.	TRBV19	TRBJ1-5	.	TGTGCCAGTAGTATTCTAGGGGGGGGCAATCAGCCCCAGCATTTT	CASSILGGGNQPQHF
.	TRBV5-1	TRBJ2-5	.	TGCGCCAGCAGCCTCTCCCGGGGCTACCAAGAGACCCAGTACTTC	CASSLSRGYQETQYF
.	TRBV7-2	TRBJ2-5	TRBD2	TGTGCCAGCAGCCTCCAACGGACTAGCGGGTTGGAAGAGACCCAGTACTTC	CASSLQRTSGLEETQYF
.	TRBV11-2	TRBJ1-4	.	TGTGCCAGCAGCTTAGGGACATCGGCAACTAATGAAAAACTGTTTTTT	CASSLGTSATNEKLFF
.	TRBV10-1	TRBJ2-1	TRBD2	TGCGCCAGCAGTGAGCCCCCCCCCGCGGGACTAGCGGGGCCCTACAATGAGCAGTTCTTC	CASSEPPPAGLAGPYNEQFF
.	TRBV21-1	TRBJ2-5	.	TGTGCCAGCAGCAAAGAGGGACAGGTGTGGACCCAGTACTTC	CASSKEGQVWTQYF
.	TRBV27	TRBJ1-5	.	TGTGCCAGCAGTTTGCATGGGTTCGGCAATCAGCCCCAGCATTTT	CASSLHGFGNQPQHF
.	TRBV6-1	TRBJ2-2	.	TGTGCCAGCAGTGACGTCAAGAACACCGGGGAGCTGTTTTTT	CASSDVKNTGELFF
.	TRBV18	TRBJ2-7	.	TGTGCCAGCTCACCATCCGCCGGGGGCGTGGTCGCCTACGAGCAGTACTTC	CASSPSAGGVVAYEQYF
.	TRBV24-1	TRBJ1-4	.	TGTGCCACCAGTGATGGGGGCCCTGCAACTAATGAAAAACTGTTTTTT	CATSDGGPATNEKLFF